These 21 T cell receptor beta chains were all obtained from the same sample, sequenced in a study of identifying expanded T cells in peripheral blood (dated by TCRdb to the late 2010s). To prepare the library, the immunoSEQ multiplex PCR assay was applied. Sourced from immuneACCESS, this table was stored by TCRdb with only in-frame sequences that have V and J called. A share of the clones is absent; for the studies checked, an unresolved V gene accounts for under half, and the remainder has no known explanation. Counted in this sample were about 82,000 clones; 70% to 90% of them appeared once. Of the sample, roughly 7% is held by the ten largest clones. The sequenced sample was blood. These receptors originate from a person between 18 and 70 years old in good health.

This sequence joins TRBV6-5 and TRBJ2-5, with TRBD1 matching 10 bases. V gave up 6 bases and J gave up 3 bases; unmatched junction bases: 7. This CDR3 spans 15 amino acids. The germline gives CDR1 MNHEY, CDR2 SVGAGI. CDR3 bases: TGTGCCAGCAGCCCCTGGGACAGGGGAAAAGAGACCCAGTACTTC. Protein: CASSPWDRGKETQYF.

The rearrangement uses TRBV6-1 and TRBJ2-1, with D unclear. The germline gives CDR1 MNHNS, CDR2 SASEGT. V dropped 4 bases and J dropped 3 bases, with 13 bases sitting between them. This CDR3 contains 15 residues. The CDR3 DNA reads TGTGCCAGCAGTGCCCGCCCGGATCTCTACAATGAGCAGTTCTTC. Translation: CASSARPDLYNEQFF.

The sample holds one count of this clone. J is TRBJ1-2 and V is TRBV27; possible D gene TRBD1, 5 bases. In germline, CDR1 is MNHEY, CDR2 SMNVEV (reference sequence). The V and J ends lost 5 bases and 4 bases respectively, with 11 bases between them. The CDR3 runs 13 residues. The CDR3 is CASSHGGGYGYTF. The DNA for the CDR3 is TGTGCCAGCAGTCACGGGGGAGGCTATGGCTACACCTTC.

The sample holds one count of this clone. V usage is TRBV9 and J usage is TRBJ1-1; D gene ambiguous. The CDR3 is made up of 14 amino acids. Germline CDR1 is SGDLS and CDR2 is YYNGEE. V lost 4 bases, J lost 1 base, and 11 bases lay in between. CDR3 in DNA: TGTGCCAGCAGCCTAGGTCCCGGGAACACTGAAGCTTTCTTT. Translated, it gives CASSLGPGNTEAFF. Looking up the rest from reference TRBV9 and TRBJ1-1 gives the full variable domain: DSGVTQTPKHLITATGQRVTLRCSPRSGDLSVYWYQQSLDQGLQFLIQYYNGEERAKGNILERFSAQQFPDLHSELNLSSLELGDSALYFCASSLGPGNTEAFFGQGTRLTVV.

The chain combines TRBV7-3 with TRBJ1-3; D remains ambiguous. This CDR3 is built from 15 residues. Germline loops: CDR1 SGHTA, CDR2 FQGTGA. Trimming took 5 bases from V and 4 from J, leaving 15 bases between them. CDR3 sequence (DNA): TGTGCCAGCAGCCTGGACTCAGCGGGGGGAAACACCATATATTTT. This gives the protein CASSLDSAGGNTIYF.

The chain uses TRBV18 and TRBJ1-1; D is perhaps TRBD1 (5 bases). The CDR3 is 12 residues long. Deletions cut 5 bases from V and 1 base from J, with 5 bases between. Germline CDR1 reads KGHSH; CDR2 reads LQKENI. CDR3 bases: TGTGCCAGCTCAGGGGGGAACACTGAAGCTTTCTTT. Its protein product is CASSGGNTEAFF.

This clone showed up just once. The J gene is TRBJ2-7, the V gene TRBV5-4, with a weak D call TRBD2 (5 bases). V shed 0 bases and J shed 3 bases, with 16 bases lying between them. CDR3 length equals 16 residues. CDR1 and CDR2 (germline): SGHNT, YYREEE (reference sequence). CDR3 coding DNA: TGTGCCAGCAGCTTGGCTAATAGGCAGGAGGTCTACGAGCAGTACTTC. Translating it yields CASSLANRQEVYEQYF.

The chain joins TRBV7-7 to TRBJ2-1, with TRBD2 identical over 11 bases. The germline V gene encodes CDR1 SSHAT and CDR2 FNYEAQ (reference sequence). The V and J ends lost 5 bases and 6 bases, in that order; junction bases with no gene match: 6. The CDR3 has 15 residues. CDR3 nucleotide sequence: TGTGCCAGCAGCCCCACTAGCGGGAGAGGCAATGAGCAGTTCTTC. It translates to CASSPTSGRGNEQFF.

This chain links TRBV10-3 with TRBJ1-1; TRBD1 agrees at 8 bases. J was trimmed by 1 base and V by 4 bases; bases with no gene match: 11. The CDR3 contains 17 residues. CDR1 is ENHRY, CDR2 SYGVKD, per germline. The CDR3 sequence: CAISVSTGAGWNTEAFF. The CDR3 region has the DNA TGTGCCATCAGTGTATCGACAGGGGCAGGATGGAACACTGAAGCTTTCTTT.

V gene TRBV5-1 combines with J gene TRBJ1-2; the match to TRBD1 covers 7 bases. This CDR3 region has 15 residues. Unmatched junction bases numbered 10, after V lost 4 bases and J lost 4 bases. Germline assignment: CDR1 SGHRS and CDR2 YFSETQ. The CDR3 DNA follows: TGCGCCAGCAGCGCGGATGACAGGGCGATCTATGGCTACACCTTC. Translated, it gives CASSADDRAIYGYTF.

This sequence joins TRBV2 and TRBJ1-2, with TRBD1 as a possible D gene (5 bases). The germline V and J ends were trimmed by 10 bases and 2 bases, with 20 bases remaining between them. Per germline, CDR1 SNHLY and CDR2 FYNNEI. This CDR3 region has 15 residues. As DNA, the CDR3 is TGTGCCACCCGGGCTGAGGTTGGGGGAAACTATGGCTACACCTTC. It specifies CATRAEVGGNYGYTF.

V and J are TRBV30 and TRBJ2-1, with D possibly being TRBD2 (5 bases). The germline V gene encodes CDR1 GTSNPN and CDR2 SVGIG (reference sequence). The CDR3 runs to 15 residues. With 0 bases removed from V and 4 bases from J, the gap between germline ends came to 13 bases. CDR3 DNA sequence: TGTGCCTGGAGTGTAGTGAGAGGACTTTACAATGAGCAGTTCTTC. Amino acids: CAWSVVRGLYNEQFF.

Only one count was recorded for this clone. The CDR3 sequence: CATSPGGGGYTF. The CDR3 DNA follows: TGTGCCACCTCCCCGGGTGGAGGGGGCTACACCTTC. The rearrangement joins TRBV6-4 to TRBJ1-2; D remains ambiguous. Germline V gives CDR1 MRHNA, CDR2 SNTAGT. This CDR3 contains 12 residues. Trimming took 10 bases from V and 8 from J, leaving 17 bases between them.

The chain couples TRBV18 to TRBJ1-1; maybe TRBD1 (6 bases). The ends were cut back, 1 base at V and 1 base at J, with 7 bases in the middle. This CDR3 contains 14 residues. Germline V CDR1 and CDR2: KGHSH, LQKENI. CDR3 DNA sequence: TGTGCCAGCTCACCACAGGGGGAGAACACTGAAGCTTTCTTT. As protein: CASSPQGENTEAFF.

The J gene is TRBJ2-1, the V gene TRBV11-2, with D possibly being TRBD2 (6 bases). The CDR3 length is 18 residues. Germline V gives CDR1 SGHAT, CDR2 FQNNGV. The ends were cut back, 1 base at V and 2 bases at J, with 18 bases in the middle. CDR3 sequence reads: CASSLARQSGDAYNEQFF. The CDR3 bases are TGTGCCAGCAGCTTAGCTCGCCAATCGGGGGATGCCTACAATGAGCAGTTCTTC.

The rearrangement joins TRBV19 to TRBJ2-5; 9 bases are shared with TRBD2. J lost 2 bases, V lost 3 bases, and 4 bases had no gene match. The CDR3 has 15 residues. Germline CDR1 is LNHDA and CDR2 is SQIVND (reference sequence). CDR3 nucleotide sequence: TGTGCCAGTAGTATTAGCGGGAGTATACAAGAGACCCAGTACTTC. Translation: CASSISGSIQETQYF.

This clone has just one count. This chain joins TRBV4-3 and TRBJ1-1; D gene unclear. The CDR3 loop spans 13 amino acids. The V end lost 5 bases, the J end lost 6 bases, and 13 bases lay between the germline ends. Germline assignment: CDR1 LGHNA and CDR2 YSLEER. The CDR3 here is CASSYQRTAEAFF. CDR3 in DNA: TGCGCCAGCAGCTATCAAAGAACAGCTGAAGCTTTCTTT.

The chain employs TRBV9 and TRBJ1-1; 10 nucleotides align to TRBD1. Trimming removed 3 bases from V and 3 bases from J; junction bases left unmatched: 5. Germline lookup yields CDR1 SGDLS and CDR2 YYNGEE. The CDR3 is made up of 15 amino acids. This CDR3 reads CASSAGDRGYTEAFF. DNA of the CDR3: TGTGCCAGCAGCGCGGGGGACAGGGGTTACACTGAAGCTTTCTTT.

This chain joins TRBV11-2 and TRBJ2-5; D not certain. The CDR3 sequence is 12 residues long. V lost 5 bases and J lost 2, with 6 bases in between. The germline V gene has CDR1 SGHAT and CDR2 FQNNGV. CDR3 in amino acids: CASSLIQETQYF. The CDR3 DNA is TGTGCCAGCAGCCTCATTCAAGAGACCCAGTACTTC.

The gene calls are TRBV10-2 and TRBJ2-7; 11 bases are shared with TRBD1. Per the germline V gene, CDR1 is WSHSY and CDR2 is SAAADI. The CDR3 contains 14 residues. V lost 10 bases, J lost 2 bases, and 7 bases stayed unmatched. CDR3 loop: CATQRGQGAYEQYF. The CDR3 DNA follows: TGCGCCACCCAGCGGGGACAGGGGGCCTACGAGCAGTACTTC.

The chain has TRBV7-9 and TRBJ1-3; no firm D call. CDR3 length: 12 amino acids. Germline CDR1 SEHNR, CDR2 FQNEAQ (reference sequence). V lost 5 bases to trimming and J lost 4 bases, with 6 bases between them. This chain's CDR3 is CASSAGGNTIYF. The CDR3, as DNA: TGTGCCAGCAGCGCAGGCGGAAACACCATATATTTT.